These T cell receptor beta chains were read from a single sample in a study of technical replicates of blood from a few donors. Clones were sequenced by immunoSEQ multiplex PCR, and TCRdb holds only the in-frame ones, with some missing. Seen here are 80,000 to 90,000 clones, about 94% observed once, and the top ten hold over 0.2%. The sample taken for sequencing was T cells isolated from PBMCs. These receptors all come from a human donor in good health. Both conserved end residues are part of each CDR3. D genes are given only for firm matches. Clone size, where shown, is once, few, many, or a class for clones that have expanded.

>TRBJ2-7|TRBV19|.|TRBD1
TGTGCCAGTAGTATTAGGCAGGGGGTTACCTACGAGCAGTACTTC
CASSIRQGVTYEQYF
>TRBJ2-1|TRBV29-1|.|TRBD1
TGCAGCGTTGAGAAGGACAGGGCTTACAATGAGCAGTTCTTC
CSVEKDRAYNEQFF
>TRBJ2-7|TRBV25-1|.|.
TGTGCCAGCAGTGAATGGCCCCGGTTTGAGGGGGACTCCTACGAGCAGTACTTC
CASSEWPRFEGDSYEQYF
>TRBJ2-7|TRBV10-1|.|.
TGCGCCAGCAGTGACCCGAGGAGCTCCTACGAGCAGTACTTC
CASSDPRSSYEQYF
>TRBJ2-3|TRBV19|.|.
TGTGCCAGTAGATTATCAGGGGAAGGCACAGATACGCAGTATTTT
CASRLSGEGTDTQYF
>TRBJ2-7|TRBV18|.|.
TGTGCCAGCTCACCAGTGGCGGGATCGCTCTACGAGCAGTACTTC
CASSPVAGSLYEQYF
>TRBJ2-7|TRBV6-5|once|TRBD1
TGTGCCAGCAGTTACTCCCGGACAGGGGAATACGAGCAGTACTTC
CASSYSRTGEYEQYF
>TRBJ1-3|TRBV2|.|.
TGTGCCAGCACCCCTGAGGGAAACACCATATATTTT
CASTPEGNTIYF
>TRBJ2-1|TRBV27|.|.
TGTGCCAGCAGTTTTATCCCCTTGAGCTCCTACAATGAGCAGTTCTTC
CASSFIPLSSYNEQFF
>TRBJ1-5|TRBV19|.|.
TGTGCCAGTAGTATGGGAGGGTTTTCGCAGCCCCAGCATTTT
CASSMGGFSQPQHF
>TRBJ1-2|TRBV11-3|.|TRBD1
TGTGCCAGCAGCTTAGCACAGGGGGCGAAAGGCTACACCTTC
CASSLAQGAKGYTF
>TRBJ1-6|TRBV5-6|.|TRBD1
TGTGCCAGCAGCTTGAGGGCAGGGGGTCTAAATTCACCCCTCCACTTT
CASSLRAGGLNSPLHF
>TRBJ1-1|TRBV5-4|.|.
TGTGCCAGCAGCCGAGGGGCGGGGGGGTCTTTGAACACTGAAGCTTTCTTT
CASSRGAGGSLNTEAFF
>TRBJ2-3|TRBV10-3|.|.
TGTGCCAGGTCCCAGGGACTTCCCGGAGCAGATACGCAGTATTTT
CARSQGLPGADTQYF
>TRBJ1-1|TRBV4-1|.|.
TGCGCCAGCAGCCAGGCTTTTACAGGGTCCACTGAAGCTTTCTTT
CASSQAFTGSTEAFF
>TRBJ2-4|TRBV6-1|once|.
TGTGCCAGCAGGACAGCCGGGACTAAAAACATTCAGTACTTC
CASRTAGTKNIQYF
>TRBJ1-1|TRBV2|.|TRBD1
TGTGCCAGCAGTGCGATGGACAGGGATTTTCCTGAAGCTTTCTTT
CASSAMDRDFPEAFF
>TRBJ2-5|TRBV5-1|.|TRBD2
TGCGCCAGCAGCTCTCGGACTAGCGGGAGCACACCCCAAGAGACCCAGTACTTC
CASSSRTSGSTPQETQYF
>TRBJ2-1|TRBV5-4|once|TRBD2
TGTGCCAGCAGCCTCGGGACTAGCAATGAGCAGTTCTTC
CASSLGTSNEQFF
>TRBJ2-7|TRBV15|.|TRBD1
TGTGCCACCAGCAGAGCGGGACAGGGCTACGAGCAGTACTTC
CATSRAGQGYEQYF
>TRBJ2-3|TRBV11-2|.|.
TGTGCCAGCAGCTTAGGAAGGGGAACTTTCACAGATACGCAGTATTTT
CASSLGRGTFTDTQYF
>TRBJ2-7|TRBV11-2|.|TRBD2
TGTGCCAGCAGCTGGACTAGCGCGACCTACGAGCAGTACTTC
CASSWTSATYEQYF
>TRBJ2-5|TRBV9|.|TRBD2
TGTGCCAGCAGCGTAGCCGCGGGGGAGGGCTGGGAGACCCAGTACTTC
CASSVAAGEGWETQYF
>TRBJ2-1|TRBV6-1|.|.
TGTGCCAGCAGTGAAGGGGCAGCATCCTACAATGAGCAGTTCTTC
CASSEGAASYNEQFF
>TRBJ2-1|TRBV4-1|.|TRBD2
TGCGCCAGCAGCCAAGTTTTGGCGGGAGGGCCCTACAATGAGCAGTTCTTC
CASSQVLAGGPYNEQFF
>TRBJ2-5|TRBV29-1|.|.
TGCAGCGTTGAAGATCGCGTGCCCCACGCCCAGTACTTC
CSVEDRVPHAQYF
>TRBJ1-4|TRBV19|once|TRBD1
TGTGCCAGTAGTATGGACAGGGTCCGGAATGAAAAACTGTTTTTT
CASSMDRVRNEKLFF
>TRBJ2-1|TRBV6-4|.|.
TGTGCCAGCAGTGACGTTCAGGGGAATAGGGAGCAGTTCTTC
CASSDVQGNREQFF
>TRBJ1-1|TRBV2|.|TRBD1
TGTGCCAGCAGTGTCCAGGGGGCGTTGACTGAAGCTTTCTTT
CASSVQGALTEAFF
>TRBJ1-5|TRBV6-6|once|.
TGTGCCAGCAGAATCGGCAATCAGCCCCAGCATTTT
CASRIGNQPQHF
>TRBJ2-7|TRBV15|once|TRBD1
TGTGCCACCAGCCACGGGACAGGGCGAAACGAGCAGTACTTC
CATSHGTGRNEQYF
>TRBJ2-4|TRBV4-2|once|TRBD2
TGTGCCAGCAGCCTCAAATCTGATGGGACTAGCATTCAGTACTTC
CASSLKSDGTSIQYF
>TRBJ2-5|TRBV7-6|.|TRBD1
TGTGCCAGCAGCTCCCCCGGGACAGACCAAGAGACCCAGTACTTC
CASSSPGTDQETQYF